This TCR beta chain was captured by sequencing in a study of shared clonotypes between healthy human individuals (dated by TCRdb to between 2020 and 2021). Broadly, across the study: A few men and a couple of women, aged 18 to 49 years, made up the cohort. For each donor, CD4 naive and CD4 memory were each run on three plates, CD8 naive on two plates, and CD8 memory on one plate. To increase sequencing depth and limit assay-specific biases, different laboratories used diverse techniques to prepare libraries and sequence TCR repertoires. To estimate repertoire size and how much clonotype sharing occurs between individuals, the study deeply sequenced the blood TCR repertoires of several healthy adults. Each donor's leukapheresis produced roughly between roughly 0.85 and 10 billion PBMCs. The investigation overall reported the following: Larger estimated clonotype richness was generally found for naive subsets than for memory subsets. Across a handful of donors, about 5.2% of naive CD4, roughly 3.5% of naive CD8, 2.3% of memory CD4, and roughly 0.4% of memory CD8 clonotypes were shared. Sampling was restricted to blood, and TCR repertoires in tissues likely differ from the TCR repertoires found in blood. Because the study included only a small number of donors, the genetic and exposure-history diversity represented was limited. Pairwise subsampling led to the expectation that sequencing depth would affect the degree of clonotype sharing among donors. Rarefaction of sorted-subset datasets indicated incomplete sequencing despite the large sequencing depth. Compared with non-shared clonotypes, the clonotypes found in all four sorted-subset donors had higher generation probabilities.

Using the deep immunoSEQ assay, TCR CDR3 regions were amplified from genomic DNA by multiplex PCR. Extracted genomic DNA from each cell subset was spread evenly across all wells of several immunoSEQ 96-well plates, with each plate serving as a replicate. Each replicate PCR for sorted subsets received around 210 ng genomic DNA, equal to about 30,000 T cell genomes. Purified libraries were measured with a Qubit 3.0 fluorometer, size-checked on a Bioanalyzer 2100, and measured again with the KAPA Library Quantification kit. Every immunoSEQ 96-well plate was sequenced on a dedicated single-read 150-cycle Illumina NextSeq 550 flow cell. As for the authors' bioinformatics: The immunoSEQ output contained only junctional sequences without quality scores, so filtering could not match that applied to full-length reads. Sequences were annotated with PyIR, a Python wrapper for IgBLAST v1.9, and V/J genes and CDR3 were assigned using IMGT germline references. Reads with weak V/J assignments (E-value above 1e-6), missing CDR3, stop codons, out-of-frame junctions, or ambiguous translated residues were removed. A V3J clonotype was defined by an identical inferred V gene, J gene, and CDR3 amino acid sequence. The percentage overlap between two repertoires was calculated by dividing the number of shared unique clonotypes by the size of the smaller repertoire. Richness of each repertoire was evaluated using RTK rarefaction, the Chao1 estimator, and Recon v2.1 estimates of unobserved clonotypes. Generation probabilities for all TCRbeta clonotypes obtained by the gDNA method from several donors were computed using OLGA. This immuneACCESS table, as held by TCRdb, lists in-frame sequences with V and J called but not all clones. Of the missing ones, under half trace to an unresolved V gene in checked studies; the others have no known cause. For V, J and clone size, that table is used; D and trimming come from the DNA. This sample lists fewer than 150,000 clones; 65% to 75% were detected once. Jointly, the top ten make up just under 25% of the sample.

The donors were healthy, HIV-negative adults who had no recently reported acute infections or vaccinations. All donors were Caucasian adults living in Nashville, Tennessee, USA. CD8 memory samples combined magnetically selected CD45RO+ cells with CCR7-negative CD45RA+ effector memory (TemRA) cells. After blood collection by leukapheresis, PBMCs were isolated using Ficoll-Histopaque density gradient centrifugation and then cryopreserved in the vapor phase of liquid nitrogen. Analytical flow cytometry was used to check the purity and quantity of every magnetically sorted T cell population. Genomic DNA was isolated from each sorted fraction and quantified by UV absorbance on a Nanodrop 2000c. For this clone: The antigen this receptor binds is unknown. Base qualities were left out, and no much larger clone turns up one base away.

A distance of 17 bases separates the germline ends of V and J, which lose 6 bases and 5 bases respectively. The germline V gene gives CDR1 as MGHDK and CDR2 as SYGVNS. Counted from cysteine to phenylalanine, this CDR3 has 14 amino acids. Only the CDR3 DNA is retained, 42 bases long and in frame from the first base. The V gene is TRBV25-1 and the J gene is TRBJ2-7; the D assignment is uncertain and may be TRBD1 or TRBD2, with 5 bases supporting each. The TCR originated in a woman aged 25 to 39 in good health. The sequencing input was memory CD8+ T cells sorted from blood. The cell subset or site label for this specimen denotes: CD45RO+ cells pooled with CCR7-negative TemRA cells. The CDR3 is CASRTSGPENEQYF. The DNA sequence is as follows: TGTGCCAGCAGGACATCGGGACCGGAGAACGAGCAGTACTTC.